The rows below give T cell receptor beta chains drawn from one sample of a study of cytomegalovirus exposure and HLA in healthy donors. The repertoire was sequenced with immunoSEQ multiplex PCR; TCRdb's copy has only in-frame clones and lacks some. The sample lists 130,000 or so clones; approximately 72% were seen once. The specimen sequenced was PBMCs. The source of these receptors is a woman aged 55-69 years in good health and CMV-seronegative. CDR3s include the opening cysteine and the closing phenylalanine or tryptophan. A D gene is named only where the DNA matches it firmly. Size is omitted from some rows. Given values are once, few, many or a class for expanded clones.

d_call: TRBD1; clone_size: .; v_call: TRBV6-1; j_call: TRBJ2-4; cdr3_length: 14; cdr3_aa: CASSHRGRGDIQYF; cdr3_nt: TGTGCCAGCAGTCACAGGGGGCGCGGAGACATTCAGTACTTC
d_call: .; clone_size: few; v_call: TRBV6-1; j_call: TRBJ1-1; cdr3_length: 13; cdr3_aa: CASSEAVGGEAFF; cdr3_nt: TGTGCCAGCAGTGAAGCAGTCGGGGGTGAAGCTTTCTTT
d_call: .; clone_size: .; v_call: TRBV2; j_call: TRBJ1-2; cdr3_length: 14; cdr3_aa: CATRPLPGGYGYTF; cdr3_nt: TGTGCCACCAGGCCCTTACCGGGGGGCTATGGCTACACCTTC
d_call: TRBD2; clone_size: .; v_call: TRBV7-2; j_call: TRBJ2-7; cdr3_length: 17; cdr3_aa: CASSPLRGSGKGYEQYF; cdr3_nt: TGTGCCAGCAGCCCACTTCGGGGGAGCGGGAAGGGGTACGAGCAGTACTTC
d_call: TRBD1; clone_size: few; v_call: TRBV7-2; j_call: TRBJ1-2; cdr3_length: 13; cdr3_aa: CASSRGQGQGYTF; cdr3_nt: TGTGCCAGCAGCCGGGGACAGGGCCAGGGCTACACCTTC
d_call: TRBD2; clone_size: few; v_call: TRBV7-9; j_call: TRBJ2-1; cdr3_length: 13; cdr3_aa: CASSPIGLDEQFF; cdr3_nt: TGTGCCAGCAGCCCGATTGGACTAGATGAGCAGTTCTTC
d_call: TRBD2; clone_size: .; v_call: TRBV7-9; j_call: TRBJ2-1; cdr3_length: 19; cdr3_aa: CASSSPFWTSAGSYNEQFF; cdr3_nt: TGTGCCAGCAGCTCCCCATTCTGGACTAGCGCCGGCTCCTACAATGAGCAGTTCTTC
d_call: .; clone_size: few; v_call: TRBV6-1; j_call: TRBJ2-1; cdr3_length: 15; cdr3_aa: CASKVGQGLYNEQFF; cdr3_nt: TGTGCCAGCAAGGTGGGGCAGGGACTGTACAATGAGCAGTTCTTC
d_call: TRBD1; clone_size: .; v_call: TRBV7-6; j_call: TRBJ2-3; cdr3_length: 15; cdr3_aa: CASSQQGARTDTQYF; cdr3_nt: TGTGCCAGCAGCCAACAGGGGGCTCGCACAGATACGCAGTATTTT
d_call: .; clone_size: .; v_call: TRBV7-8; j_call: TRBJ2-1; cdr3_length: 14; cdr3_aa: CASSQGYSYNEQFF; cdr3_nt: TGTGCCAGCAGCCAGGGCTACTCCTACAATGAGCAGTTCTTC
d_call: .; clone_size: .; v_call: TRBV7-9; j_call: TRBJ1-1; cdr3_length: 14; cdr3_aa: CASSLLGDKSEAFF; cdr3_nt: TGTGCCAGCAGCTTGTTGGGAGATAAGTCTGAAGCTTTCTTT
d_call: .; clone_size: .; v_call: TRBV4-1; j_call: TRBJ1-2; cdr3_length: 15; cdr3_aa: CASSQRDIQTGGYTF; cdr3_nt: TGCGCCAGCAGCCAAAGGGATATACAAACGGGAGGCTACACCTTC
d_call: TRBD1; clone_size: .; v_call: TRBV16; j_call: TRBJ1-5; cdr3_length: 18; cdr3_aa: CASSLAPWGQKHNQPQHF; cdr3_nt: TGTGCCAGCAGCCTCGCCCCGTGGGGACAGAAACACAATCAGCCCCAGCATTTT
d_call: .; clone_size: few; v_call: TRBV6-1; j_call: TRBJ1-1; cdr3_length: 14; cdr3_aa: CASSEGYAGSEAFF; cdr3_nt: TGTGCCAGCAGTGAAGGATACGCGGGATCTGAAGCTTTCTTT
d_call: .; clone_size: .; v_call: TRBV5-8; j_call: TRBJ2-1; cdr3_length: 12; cdr3_aa: CASSFLGTAQFF; cdr3_nt: TGTGCCAGCAGCTTTCTTGGGACTGCTCAGTTCTTC
d_call: TRBD2; clone_size: .; v_call: TRBV7-2; j_call: TRBJ2-1; cdr3_length: 16; cdr3_aa: CASSPLAGGPYNEQFF; cdr3_nt: TGTGCCAGCAGCCCCTTAGCGGGAGGGCCCTACAATGAGCAGTTCTTC
d_call: TRBD2; clone_size: .; v_call: TRBV5-4; j_call: TRBJ2-7; cdr3_length: 14; cdr3_aa: CASRPGLGSHEQYF; cdr3_nt: TGTGCCAGCAGACCGGGACTAGGATCCCACGAGCAGTACTTC
d_call: TRBD1; clone_size: few; v_call: TRBV5-1; j_call: TRBJ2-7; cdr3_length: 16; cdr3_aa: CASSLALGQGSNEQYF; cdr3_nt: TGCGCCAGCAGCTTGGCCCTGGGACAGGGGAGCAACGAGCAGTACTTC
d_call: .; clone_size: .; v_call: TRBV7-2; j_call: TRBJ2-7; cdr3_length: 14; cdr3_aa: CASSFSDFSYEQYF; cdr3_nt: TGTGCCAGCAGCTTCTCGGACTTTTCCTACGAGCAGTACTTC
d_call: TRBD2; clone_size: .; v_call: TRBV25-1; j_call: TRBJ2-1; cdr3_length: 14; cdr3_aa: CASSAGLAYNEQFF; cdr3_nt: TGTGCCAGCAGTGCCGGACTAGCGTACAATGAGCAGTTCTTC
d_call: TRBD2; clone_size: .; v_call: TRBV19; j_call: TRBJ2-2; cdr3_length: 16; cdr3_aa: CASSMGRGTNTGELFF; cdr3_nt: TGTGCCAGTAGTATGGGGCGGGGGACGAACACCGGGGAGCTGTTTTTT
d_call: .; clone_size: .; v_call: TRBV10-3; j_call: TRBJ1-2; cdr3_length: 15; cdr3_aa: CAISEMDRLNYGYTF; cdr3_nt: TGTGCCATCAGTGAGATGGACAGACTAAACTATGGCTACACCTTC
d_call: TRBD2; clone_size: .; v_call: TRBV11-2; j_call: TRBJ2-5; cdr3_length: 15; cdr3_aa: CASSLVSGGGETQYF; cdr3_nt: TGTGCCAGCAGCTTAGTCTCCGGCGGGGGGGAGACCCAGTACTTC
d_call: .; clone_size: few; v_call: TRBV5-5; j_call: TRBJ2-7; cdr3_length: 15; cdr3_aa: CASSLYQGGSYEQYF; cdr3_nt: TGTGCCAGCAGCTTGTATCAGGGGGGATCCTACGAGCAGTACTTC
d_call: TRBD2; clone_size: .; v_call: TRBV5-1; j_call: TRBJ2-6; cdr3_length: 18; cdr3_aa: CASSSLAGALSGANVLTF; cdr3_nt: TGCGCCAGCAGCTCACTAGCGGGGGCCCTCTCTGGGGCCAACGTCCTGACTTTC
d_call: TRBD1; clone_size: .; v_call: TRBV12-5; j_call: TRBJ2-3; cdr3_length: 17; cdr3_aa: CASGLAQWTGQTDTQYF; cdr3_nt: TGTGCTAGTGGTTTGGCCCAGTGGACAGGGCAAACAGATACGCAGTATTTT
d_call: .; clone_size: .; v_call: TRBV4-3; j_call: TRBJ1-4; cdr3_length: 14; cdr3_aa: CASSLEGEGEKLFF; cdr3_nt: TGCGCCAGCAGCCTGGAAGGGGAGGGCGAAAAACTGTTTTTT
d_call: TRBD2; clone_size: .; v_call: TRBV7-2; j_call: TRBJ2-1; cdr3_length: 15; cdr3_aa: CASSLTSAGYNEQFF; cdr3_nt: TGTGCCAGCAGCCTTACTAGCGCCGGCTACAATGAGCAGTTCTTC
d_call: TRBD1; clone_size: .; v_call: TRBV5-6; j_call: TRBJ1-6; cdr3_length: 17; cdr3_aa: CASSLGDRGWGNSPLHF; cdr3_nt: TGTGCCAGCAGCTTGGGGGACAGGGGATGGGGGAATTCACCCCTCCACTTT
d_call: .; clone_size: once; v_call: TRBV5-1; j_call: TRBJ1-1; cdr3_length: 15; cdr3_aa: CASSLLERMNTEAFF; cdr3_nt: TGCGCCAGCAGCTTGCTAGAACGGATGAACACTGAAGCTTTCTTT
d_call: .; clone_size: .; v_call: TRBV7-9; j_call: TRBJ1-1; cdr3_length: 13; cdr3_aa: CASSPLGGDEAFF; cdr3_nt: TGTGCCAGCAGCCCCCTTGGCGGTGATGAAGCTTTCTTT
d_call: .; clone_size: .; v_call: TRBV7-9; j_call: TRBJ2-5; cdr3_length: 11; cdr3_aa: CSSSLGTAQYF; cdr3_nt: TGTTCCAGCAGCTTAGGGACTGCCCAGTACTTC
d_call: .; clone_size: .; v_call: TRBV7-2; j_call: TRBJ2-5; cdr3_length: 15; cdr3_aa: CASSITRVDQETQYF; cdr3_nt: TGTGCCAGCAGCATAACACGGGTGGACCAAGAGACCCAGTACTTC
d_call: TRBD2; clone_size: .; v_call: TRBV4-1; j_call: TRBJ2-3; cdr3_length: 18; cdr3_aa: CASTGTLREGPFADTQYF; cdr3_nt: TGCGCCAGCACTGGGACGTTGCGGGAGGGCCCTTTCGCAGATACGCAGTATTTT
d_call: TRBD1; clone_size: .; v_call: TRBV18; j_call: TRBJ2-3; cdr3_length: 15; cdr3_aa: CASSLSGTGADTQYF; cdr3_nt: TGTGCCAGCTCACTCAGCGGGACAGGGGCAGATACGCAGTATTTT
d_call: .; clone_size: .; v_call: TRBV19; j_call: TRBJ1-6; cdr3_length: 16; cdr3_aa: CASSMHRSSYNSPLHF; cdr3_nt: TGTGCCAGTAGTATGCACAGAAGCTCCTATAATTCACCCCTCCACTTT